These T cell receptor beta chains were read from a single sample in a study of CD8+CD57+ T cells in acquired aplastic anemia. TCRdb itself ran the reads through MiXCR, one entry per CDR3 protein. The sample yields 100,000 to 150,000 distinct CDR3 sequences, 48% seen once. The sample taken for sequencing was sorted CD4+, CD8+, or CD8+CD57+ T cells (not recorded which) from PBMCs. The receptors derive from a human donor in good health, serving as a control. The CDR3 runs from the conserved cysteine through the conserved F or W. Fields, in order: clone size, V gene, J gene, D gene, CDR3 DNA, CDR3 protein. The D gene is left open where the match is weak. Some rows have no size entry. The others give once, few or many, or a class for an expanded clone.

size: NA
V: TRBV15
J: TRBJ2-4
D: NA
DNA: TGTGCCACCAGCAGCCAGCCGGAGTCGTCCAAAAACATTCAGTACTTC
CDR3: CATSSQPESSKNIQYF

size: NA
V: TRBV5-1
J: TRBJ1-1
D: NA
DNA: TGCGCCAGCAGCTTGGACCTCACTGAAGCTTTCTTT
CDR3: CASSLDLTEAFF

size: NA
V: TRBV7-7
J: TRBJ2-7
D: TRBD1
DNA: TGTGCTAGCAGCGAAGGGGACAGGGGGACCTACGAGCAGTACTTC
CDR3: CASSEGDRGTYEQYF

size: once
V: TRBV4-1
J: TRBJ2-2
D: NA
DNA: TGCGCCAGCAGCCAAGATAGGGCGGAGGCAGGGTCCACCGGGGAGCTGTTTTTT
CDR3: CASSQDRAEAGSTGELFF

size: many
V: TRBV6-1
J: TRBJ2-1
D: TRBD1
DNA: TGTGCCAGCAGCGACAGGGGTGAGCAGTTCTTC
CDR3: CASSDRGEQFF

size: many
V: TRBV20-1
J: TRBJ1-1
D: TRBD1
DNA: TGCAGTGCTAGGATTTTGGGCTGGGACAGGGGAACTGAAGCTTTCTTT
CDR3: CSARILGWDRGTEAFF

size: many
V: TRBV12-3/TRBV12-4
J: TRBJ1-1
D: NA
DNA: TGTGCCAGCAGCCCAACTGGAGGGATAACCGGGAGGACTGAAGCTTTCTTT
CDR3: CASSPTGGITGRTEAFF

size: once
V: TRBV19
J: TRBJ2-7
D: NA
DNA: TGTGCCAGCCAGACCTCCGGGGGCAGGCAAAGGGCGCCTTACGAGCAGTACTTC
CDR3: CASQTSGGRQRAPYEQYF

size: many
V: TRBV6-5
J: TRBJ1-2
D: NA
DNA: TGTGCCAGCAGTTATATTCGGCCATCCTATGGCTACACCTTC
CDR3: CASSYIRPSYGYTF

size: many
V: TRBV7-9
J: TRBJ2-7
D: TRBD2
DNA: TGTGCCAGCAGAGCTAGCGGAGATTACGAGCAGTACTTC
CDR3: CASRASGDYEQYF

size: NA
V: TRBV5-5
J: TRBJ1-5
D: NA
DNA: TGTGCCAGCAGCTATGGGGGGACGTTAAATCAACCCCAGCATTTT
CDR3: CASSYGGTLNQPQHF

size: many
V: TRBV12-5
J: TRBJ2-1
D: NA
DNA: TGTGCTAGCAGACCTACCGACACCCCGCAGTTCTTC
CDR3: CASRPTDTPQFF

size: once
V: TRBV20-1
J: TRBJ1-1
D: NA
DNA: TGCAGTGCTAGGTTACAATCGATTGTATCCACTGAAGCTTTCTTT
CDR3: CSARLQSIVSTEAFF

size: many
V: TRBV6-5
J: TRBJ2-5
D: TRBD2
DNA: TGTGCCAGCAGTTACCACCTAGCGGGGGCGGAAAAGACCCAGTACTTC
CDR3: CASSYHLAGAEKTQYF

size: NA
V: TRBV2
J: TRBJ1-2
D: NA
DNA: TGTGCCAGCAGCCTGGCGGATGGCTACACCTTC
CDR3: CASSLADGYTF

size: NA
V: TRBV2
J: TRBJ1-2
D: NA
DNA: TGTGCCAGCAGTCGTCCTCCATATGGCTACACCTTC
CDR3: CASSRPPYGYTF

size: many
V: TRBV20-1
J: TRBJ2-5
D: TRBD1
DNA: TGCAGTGCTGGCACAGGGGGCCGGGGAGAGACCCAGTACTTC
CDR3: CSAGTGGRGETQYF

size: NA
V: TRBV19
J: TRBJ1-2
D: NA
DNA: TGTGCCAGTAGTGACCGGGGCGACGTCTTAGCTAACTATGGCTACACCTTC
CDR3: CASSDRGDVLANYGYTF

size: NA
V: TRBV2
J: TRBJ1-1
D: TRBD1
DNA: TGTGCCAGCAGTCGGACAGGGATGAACACTGAAGCTTTCTTT
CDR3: CASSRTGMNTEAFF

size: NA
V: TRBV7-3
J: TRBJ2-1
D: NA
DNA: TGTGCCAGCAGCTTCGGCAGGGGCCACAATGAGCAGTTCTTC
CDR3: CASSFGRGHNEQFF

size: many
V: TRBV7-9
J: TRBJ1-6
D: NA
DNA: TGTGCCAGCAGCCCATACCCATTGGCCTATAATTCACCCCTCCACTTT
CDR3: CASSPYPLAYNSPLHF

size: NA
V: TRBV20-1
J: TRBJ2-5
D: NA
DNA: TGCAGTGCTTGGGCGTGGGAGACCCAGTACTTC
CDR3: CSAWAWETQYF

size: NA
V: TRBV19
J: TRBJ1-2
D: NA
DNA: TGTGCCAGTAGTCTCCCCGGGGTGGGTGGCTACACCTTC
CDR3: CASSLPGVGGYTF

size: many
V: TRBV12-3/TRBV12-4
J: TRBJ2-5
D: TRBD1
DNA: TGTGCCAGCAGTTTCGTAGGGGGCGGAGAGACCCAGTACTTC
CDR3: CASSFVGGGETQYF

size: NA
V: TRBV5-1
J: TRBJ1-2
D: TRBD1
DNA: TGCGCCAGCAGAGGACAGGGCCCCAGGGAGGGCTACACCTTC
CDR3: CASRGQGPREGYTF

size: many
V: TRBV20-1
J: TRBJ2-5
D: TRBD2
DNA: TGCAGTGCTAGTGGGACTAGTTTAGAGACCCAGTACTTC
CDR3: CSASGTSLETQYF

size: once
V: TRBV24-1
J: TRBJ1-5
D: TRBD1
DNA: TGTGCCACCAGTGACGCGGGACAGTACGATCAGCCCCAGCATTTT
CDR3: CATSDAGQYDQPQHF

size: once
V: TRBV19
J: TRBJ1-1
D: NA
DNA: TGTGCCAGTAGTATAAGTGCGAACACTGAAGCTTTCTTT
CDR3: CASSISANTEAFF

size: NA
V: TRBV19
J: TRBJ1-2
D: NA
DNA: TGTGCCAGTAGGCAGGGTTATGGCTACACCTTC
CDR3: CASRQGYGYTF

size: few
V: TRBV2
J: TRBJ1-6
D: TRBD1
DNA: TGTGCCAGCAGGTCAGACAGGGATTCACCCCTCCACTTT
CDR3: CASRSDRDSPLHF

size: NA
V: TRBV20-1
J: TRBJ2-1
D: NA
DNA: TGCAGTGGTAAGGACAATGAGCAGTTCTTC
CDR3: CSGKDNEQFF

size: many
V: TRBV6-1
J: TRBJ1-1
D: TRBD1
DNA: TGTGCCAGCAGTTCCCGACAGGGGGCAACGAACACTGAAGCTTTCTTT
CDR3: CASSSRQGATNTEAFF

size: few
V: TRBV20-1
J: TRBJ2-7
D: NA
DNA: TGCAGTGTCATCCAGGGGGCGGGAGAAGAGCAGTACTTC
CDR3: CSVIQGAGEEQYF

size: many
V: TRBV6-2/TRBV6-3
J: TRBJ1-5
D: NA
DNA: TGTGCCAGCACAAATAAGGTTCAGCCCCAGCATTTT
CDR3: CASTNKVQPQHF

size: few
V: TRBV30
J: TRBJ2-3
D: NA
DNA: TGTGCCTGGAGTGCGGGACATAAGGAAGCCGATACGCAGTATTTT
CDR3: CAWSAGHKEADTQYF

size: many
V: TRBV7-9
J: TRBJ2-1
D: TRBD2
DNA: TGTGCCAGCAGTTCCGGGACTAGCTTATACAATGAGCAGTTCTTC
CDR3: CASSSGTSLYNEQFF

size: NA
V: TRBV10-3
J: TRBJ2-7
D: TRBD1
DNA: TGTGCCATCAGCCCGGGACAGTTCTCTCCCTACGAGCAGTACTTC
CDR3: CAISPGQFSPYEQYF

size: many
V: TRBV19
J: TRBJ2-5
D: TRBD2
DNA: TGTGCCAGTAGTATGGCGGGACTAGCGGGAGTCACACCGTACTTC
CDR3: CASSMAGLAGVTPYF

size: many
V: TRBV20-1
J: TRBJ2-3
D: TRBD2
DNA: TGCAGTGCGCCTAGCGGGGGGGCCCCAGATACGCAGTATTTT
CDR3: CSAPSGGAPDTQYF

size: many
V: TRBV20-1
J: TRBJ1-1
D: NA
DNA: TGCAGTGCTAGCCAAGCGGGGCTGATGGCTGAAGCTTTCTTT
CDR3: CSASQAGLMAEAFF

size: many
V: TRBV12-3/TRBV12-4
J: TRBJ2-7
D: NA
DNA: TGTGCCAGCAGTCGATTGGGCGAGCAGTACTTC
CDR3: CASSRLGEQYF